This T cell receptor (beta chain) was found in a study of cytomegalovirus exposure and HLA in healthy donors. Study context: Sequencing of 150 million to 200 million T cells in an earlier analysis found 100 million or so unique TCR beta sequences.

This clone has more than one count but fewer than ten. Its target is unknown. The V gene's germline CDR1 is LNHDA and CDR2 SQIVND (reference sequence). Trimming stripped 0 bases from V and 10 bases from J, with 16 bases between. This CDR3 spans 15 amino acids. General study points: Donors were assumed by presence/absence analyses to have roughly uniform sequencing depth. The majority of TCR sequences were rare, yet some public TCRs appeared in many donors. Based on reports, TCR beta sequences accurately predicted HLA-A and HLA-B alleles for most subjects.

Primers included in the PCR were 60 Vbeta and 13 Jbeta primers. Generated by immunoSEQ multiplex PCR, the TCRdb table keeps only in-frame clones and is missing some. The sample yields hundreds of thousands of clones, around four fifths seen once. This sequence originates from an older woman in good health and CMV-seropositive. The rearrangement joins TRBV19 to TRBJ1-5; D is undetermined. Sequencing was carried out using PBMCs. The CDR3: CASSIEGSSLFPQHF. Here the CDR3 DNA reads TGTGCCAGTAGTATAGAGGGCAGCTCCCTTTTTCCCCAGCATTTT.